In this sample, the clone carrying this T cell receptor beta chain turned up a few times. A second PCR of about 7 to 12 cycles used a sample-barcoded 5' primer and a J-beta primer mix. Every sample produced at least 3 million CDR3-containing paired-end reads. MiXCR, run by TCRdb on the 5' RACE reads, gives a single entry per CDR3 protein. The table has around 1,000,000 distinct CDR3 sequences, less than 25% seen once. This sample stems from a study of blood T cells in healthy people across ages. The CDR3 runs 15 residues. Losses at the gene ends were 0 bases for V and 0 bases for J; bases not matched to a gene: 5. Looked up from germline, CDR1 is DFQATT and CDR2 is SNEGSKA (reference sequence). The sample also formed part of further work on T cells of mothers and their children. That source adds: Three mothers and their six children, all healthy Caucasians, donated.

The chain carries TRBV20-1 and TRBJ2-7; 7 positions agree with TRBD2. This sequence was found in a girl aged 2-10 years in good health. Sequencing was carried out using blood. The chain's CDR3 is CSARDSIAGSYEQYF. The CDR3 nucleotides are TGCAGTGCTAGAGATTCCATAGCGGGCTCCTACGAGCAGTACTTC.